The 20 T cell receptor beta chains below all came from one sample that was sequenced in a study of beta chain features in type 1 diabetes. Sequencing targeted expressed TCRB transcripts, as all isolated RNA had been reverse transcribed. Produced via immunoSEQ multiplex PCR; TCRdb's table is partial and in-frame only. The top ten clones hold 0.35% to 0.5% of a sample with 130,000 to 150,000 clones, about 51% of them seen once. Material: Tregs from blood. The receptors shown here come from a young man in good health.

This clone was seen at least ten times. This CDR3 is also generated by other DNA sequences in the sample. The chain couples TRBV7-9 to TRBJ1-2; TRBD1 might be the D (6 bases). V was cut by 1 base and J by 5 bases, with 8 bases left in between. The CDR3 spans 13 residues. The V gene's germline CDR1 is SEHNR and CDR2 FQNEAQ (reference sequence). The CDR3, as DNA: TGTGCCAGCAGCTTAGAACAGGGTTATGGCTACACCTTC. This codes for CASSLEQGYGYTF.

This sequence joins TRBV25-1 and TRBJ2-7, with TRBD1 identical over 9 bases. Looked up from germline, CDR1 is MGHDK and CDR2 is SYGVNS. The V segment lost 4 bases and the J segment 2 bases; nucleotides outside the gene matches: 3. The CDR3 is 14 residues long. This CDR3 is CASSGDRAPYEQYF. The CDR3 DNA follows: TGTGCCAGCAGTGGGGACAGGGCCCCCTACGAGCAGTACTTC.

The J gene is TRBJ2-2, the V gene TRBV19; no firm D call. This CDR3 region has 12 residues. V lost 5 bases and J lost 5, with 6 bases in between. Germline CDR1 and CDR2: LNHDA and SQIVND (reference sequence). CDR3: CASSWSTGELFF. The CDR3, as DNA: TGTGCCAGTAGTTGGAGTACCGGGGAGCTGTTTTTT.

The chain employs TRBV29-1 and TRBJ2-5; 8 bases are a match to TRBD1. The trim removed 6 bases at V and 5 bases at J, leaving 8 bases unmatched. The length of the CDR3 is 13 residues. The germline gives CDR1 SQVTM, CDR2 ANQGSEA. The CDR3 nucleotides are TGCAGCGTAGGACCGGGGACAGGCGAGACCCAGTACTTC. It codes for CSVGPGTGETQYF.

This clone has a handful of counts. The chain recombines TRBV27 with TRBJ2-1, with TRBD2 identical over 12 bases. V lost 6 bases to trimming and J lost 15 bases; unmatched junction nucleotides: 9. The CDR3 contains 13 residues. CDR1 and CDR2 from the germline V gene are MNHEY and SMNVEV (reference sequence). CDR3 sequence reads: CASRASGRAGTFF. Here the CDR3 DNA reads TGTGCCAGCAGGGCTAGCGGGAGGGCCGGTACGTTCTTC.

This clone was recorded only once. The CDR3 coding sequence is TGTGCCAGCTCACGCGACGGACAGGTCCGCAATCAGCCCCAGCATTTT. This gives the protein CASSRDGQVRNQPQHF. The chain links TRBV18 to TRBJ1-5; 7 bases match TRBD1. V shed 4 bases, J shed 2 bases, and the junction held 8 bases outside the gene matches. The CDR3 length is 16 residues. Germline assignment: CDR1 KGHSH and CDR2 LQKENI. The whole variable domain, filled in from reference TRBV18 and TRBJ1-5, reads NAGVMQNPRHLVRRRGQEARLRCSPMKGHSHVYWYRQLPEEGLKFMVYLQKENIIDESGMPKERFSAEFPKEGPSILRIQQVVRGDSAAYFCASSRDGQVRNQPQHFGDGTRLSIL.

The gene calls are TRBV28 and TRBJ1-6; the match to TRBD1 covers 7 bases. The CDR3 is made up of 16 amino acids. J gave up 0 bases and V 6 bases, and 5 bases lay outside the gene matches. Looked up from germline, CDR1 is MDHEN and CDR2 is SYDVKM. CDR3 residues: CASSKGQRSYNSPLHF. In DNA, the CDR3 is TGTGCCAGCAGCAAGGGACAGCGCTCCTATAATTCACCCCTCCACTTT.

The CDR3 DNA reads TGTGCCAGCCGGCCCAGACACGAATCCACTGAAGCTTTCTTT. Amino acids: CASRPRHESTEAFF. The chain employs TRBV6-6 and TRBJ1-1; the D is unclear. The CDR3 is made up of 14 amino acids. Trimming shortened V by 8 bases and J by 4 bases, and 17 bases separated the two germline ends. Germline-derived CDR1 and CDR2 are MNHNY and SVGAGI (reference sequence).

V is TRBV7-3 and J is TRBJ1-1, with D maybe TRBD1 (5 bases). CDR1 is SGHTA, CDR2 FQGTGA, per germline. V lost 2 bases and J 4 bases, leaving 14 bases between the germline ends. CDR3 length: 15 residues. The CDR3 protein is CASSLFSGPPTEAFF. CDR3 DNA: TGTGCCAGCAGCTTATTTTCAGGGCCCCCCACTGAAGCTTTCTTT.

The chain couples TRBV2 to TRBJ2-7; 7 nucleotides agree with TRBD1. Germline V CDR1 and CDR2: SNHLY, FYNNEI. The ends lost 6 bases at V and 9 bases at J; junction bases unmatched: 11. The CDR3 has 13 residues. The CDR3 region is CASRATGEITQYF. The CDR3 nucleotides are TGTGCCAGCAGGGCTACAGGGGAAATCACGCAGTACTTC. Filled out from reference TRBV2 and TRBJ2-7, the complete variable domain reads EPEVTQTPSHQVTQMGQEVILRCVPISNHLYFYWYRQILGQKVEFLVSFYNNEISEKSEIFDDQFSVERPDGSNFTLKIRSTKLEDSAMYFCASRATGEITQYFGPGTRLTVT.

In DNA, the CDR3 is TGTGCCAGCAGTTTAGGCGGGGCCGCCACCTACAATGAGCAGTTCTTC. Its translation is CASSLGGAATYNEQFF. The chain recombines TRBV28 with TRBJ2-1; D may be TRBD2 (6 bases). This CDR3 region has 16 residues. Germline V CDR1 and CDR2: MDHEN, SYDVKM. Trimming pared 2 bases from V and 2 bases from J, leaving 13 bases between.

This rearrangement joins TRBV4-2 to TRBJ1-4, with D tentatively TRBD1 (5 bases). Trimming took off 4 bases at V and 7 bases at J, with 13 bases between the two ends. The CDR3 totals 14 residues. The germline CDR1 and CDR2 sequences are LGHNA and YNFKEQ. CDR3 amino acids: CASSPTIDSEKLFF. In DNA, the CDR3 is TGTGCCAGCAGCCCGACCATCGACAGTGAAAAACTGTTTTTT.

This sequence joins TRBV6-1 and TRBJ1-2; D remains unclear. The CDR3 consists of 14 residues. The V and J ends lost 6 bases and 6 bases respectively, with 17 bases between them. Germline CDR1 and CDR2: MNHNS and SASEGT. The CDR3 nucleotides read TGTGCCAGCAGGGAGGGATCAGAAAGACATGGCTACACCTTC. This translates into CASREGSERHGYTF.

The CDR3 DNA reads as TGCAGCGGATTACCAGCGTCCTACAATGAGCAGTTCTTC. Amino acids: CSGLPASYNEQFF. The chain couples TRBV29-1 to TRBJ2-1; D ambiguous. Trimming removed 7 bases at V and 1 base at J, with 11 bases between. Per germline, CDR1 SQVTM and CDR2 ANQGSEA. The CDR3 sequence is 13 residues long.

The chain recombines TRBV7-3 with TRBJ2-2; 15 positions match TRBD2. V shed 3 bases, J shed 0 bases, and the junction held 5 bases outside the gene matches. This CDR3 has 19 amino acids. Germline lookup yields CDR1 SGHTA and CDR2 FQGTGA. For the CDR3, the DNA is TGTGCCAGCAGCTTCCGGACTAGCGGGAGGGCCGCGAACACCGGGGAGCTGTTTTTT. Protein: CASSFRTSGRAANTGELFF.

The chain has TRBV19 and TRBJ2-3; D possibly corresponds to TRBD1 (7 bases). CDR1 is LNHDA, CDR2 SQIVND, per germline (reference sequence). With 4 bases removed from V and 6 bases from J, the gap between germline ends came to 14 bases. This CDR3 is built from 14 residues. This CDR3 reads CASSRRGPLDTQYF. The DNA of the CDR3 is TGTGCCAGTAGTAGGAGGGGGCCATTGGATACGCAGTATTTT.

This clone was seen only a few times. The rearrangement joins TRBV18 to TRBJ2-3; 7 nucleotides agree with TRBD1. Germline trimming cut 4 bases from V and 4 bases from J; bases unmatched to any gene: 2. This CDR3 contains 13 residues. Germline lookup yields CDR1 KGHSH and CDR2 LQKENI. The CDR3 DNA follows: TGTGCCAGCTCACACACAGGGGCAGATACGCAGTATTTT. Its translation is CASSHTGADTQYF.

This sequence joins TRBV7-8 and TRBJ1-4; 9 bases agree with TRBD1. V shed 4 bases, J shed 8 bases, and the junction held 8 bases outside the gene matches. The germline gives CDR1 SGHVS, CDR2 FQNEAQ. This CDR3 comprises 15 residues. CDR3 DNA: TGTGCCAGCAGCTCTCAGCCGGGACAGGGAGAAAAACTGTTTTTT. It encodes CASSSQPGQGEKLFF.

The V and J genes are TRBV27 and TRBJ2-7, with D perhaps matching TRBD2 (6 bases). The CDR3 loop spans 12 amino acids. Per germline, CDR1 MNHEY and CDR2 SMNVEV (reference sequence). The germline V and J ends were trimmed by 8 bases and 5 bases, with 13 bases remaining between them. CDR3 coding DNA: TGTGCCAGCGGGGGACTGTTGCACGAGCAGTACTTC. Translated, it gives CASGGLLHEQYF.

This clone appeared a single time. The CDR3 region has the DNA TGTGCCAGCAGCTTTCTCTCCTACGAGCAGTACTTC. As protein: CASSFLSYEQYF. The rearrangement uses TRBV5-5 and TRBJ2-7, with D unresolved. V shed 2 bases and J shed 0 bases, with 3 bases lying between them. The germline gives CDR1 SGHKS, CDR2 YYEKEE (reference sequence). The CDR3 is 12 amino acids.